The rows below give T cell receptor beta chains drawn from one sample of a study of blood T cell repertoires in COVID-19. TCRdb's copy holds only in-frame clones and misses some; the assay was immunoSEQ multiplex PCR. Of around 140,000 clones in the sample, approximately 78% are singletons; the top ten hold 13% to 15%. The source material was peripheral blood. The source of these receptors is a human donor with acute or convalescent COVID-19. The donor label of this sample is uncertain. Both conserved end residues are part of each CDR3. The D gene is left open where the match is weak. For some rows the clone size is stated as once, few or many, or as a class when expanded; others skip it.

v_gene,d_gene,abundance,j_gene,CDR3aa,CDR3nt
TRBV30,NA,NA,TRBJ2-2,CAWGGARATGELFF,TGTGCCTGGGGGGGGGCGCGCGCCACCGGGGAGCTGTTTTTT
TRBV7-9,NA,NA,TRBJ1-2,CASSGQQDYGYTF,TGTGCCAGCAGCGGACAACAGGACTATGGCTACACCTTC
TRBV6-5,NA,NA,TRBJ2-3,CASGGQDTSTDTQYF,TGTGCCAGCGGGGGACAAGATACTAGCACAGATACGCAGTATTTT
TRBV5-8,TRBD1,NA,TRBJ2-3,CASSKTRQGIADTQYF,TGTGCCAGCAGCAAAACTCGACAGGGAATCGCAGATACGCAGTATTTT
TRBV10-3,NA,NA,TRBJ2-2,CATTQLSTGELFF,TGTGCCACCACACAGCTGTCTACCGGGGAGCTGTTTTTT
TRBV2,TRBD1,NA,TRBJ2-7,CASVRSNRGEQYF,TGTGCCAGCGTCCGGTCGAACAGGGGCGAGCAGTACTTC
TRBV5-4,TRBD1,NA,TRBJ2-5,CASSFRQGQETQYF,TGTGCCAGCAGCTTTCGACAGGGCCAAGAGACCCAGTACTTC
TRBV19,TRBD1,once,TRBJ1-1,CASMGAGGRNTEAFF,TGTGCCAGTATGGGAGCAGGGGGCCGAAACACTGAAGCTTTCTTT
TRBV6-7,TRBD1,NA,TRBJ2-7,CASSPRTGYTRSYEQYF,TGTGCCAGCAGTCCCAGGACAGGATATACGCGCTCCTACGAGCAGTACTTC
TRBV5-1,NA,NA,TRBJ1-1,CASSLEDPGSTEAFF,TGCGCCAGCAGCTTGGAGGACCCGGGAAGCACTGAAGCTTTCTTT
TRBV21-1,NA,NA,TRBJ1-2,CASKIHQSGYTF,TGTGCCAGCAAGATCCATCAGTCAGGCTACACCTTC
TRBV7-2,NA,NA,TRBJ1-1,CASSSLGVGTEAFF,TGTGCCAGCAGCTCCCTCGGGGTGGGGACTGAAGCTTTCTTT
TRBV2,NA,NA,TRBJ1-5,CASSEISGNQPQHF,TGTGCCAGCAGTGAAATCTCGGGGAATCAGCCCCAGCATTTT
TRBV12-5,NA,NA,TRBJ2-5,CASGLVVRGQETQYF,TGTGCTAGTGGTTTGGTGGTCCGGGGCCAAGAGACCCAGTACTTC